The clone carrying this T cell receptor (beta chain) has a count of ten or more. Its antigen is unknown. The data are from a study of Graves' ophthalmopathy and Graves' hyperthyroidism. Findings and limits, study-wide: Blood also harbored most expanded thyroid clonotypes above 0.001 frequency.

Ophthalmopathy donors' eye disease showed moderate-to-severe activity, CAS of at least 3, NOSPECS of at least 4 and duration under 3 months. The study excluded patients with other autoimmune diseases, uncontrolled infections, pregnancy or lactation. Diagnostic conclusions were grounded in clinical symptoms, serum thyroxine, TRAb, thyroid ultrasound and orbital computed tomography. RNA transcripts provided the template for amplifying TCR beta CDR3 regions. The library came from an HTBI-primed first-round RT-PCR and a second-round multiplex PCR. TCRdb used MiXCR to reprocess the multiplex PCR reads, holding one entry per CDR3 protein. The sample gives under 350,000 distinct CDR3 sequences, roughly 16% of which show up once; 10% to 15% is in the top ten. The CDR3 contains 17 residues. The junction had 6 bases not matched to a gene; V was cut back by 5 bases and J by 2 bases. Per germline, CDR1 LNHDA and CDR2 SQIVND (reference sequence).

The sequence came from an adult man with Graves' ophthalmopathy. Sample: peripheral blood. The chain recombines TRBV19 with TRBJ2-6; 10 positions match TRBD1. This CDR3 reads CASSPRQGAAGANVLTF. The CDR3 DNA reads TGTGCCAGTAGTCCCAGACAGGGGGCGGCTGGGGCCAACGTCCTGACTTTC.